The rows below give T cell receptor beta chains drawn from one sample of a study of pediatric ulcerative colitis. The assay was immunoSEQ multiplex PCR, and TCRdb's table has in-frame clones only and misses some. The sample comprises thousands of clones, 80% to 90% of which are singletons, and about 2% rests with the top ten. The sample was blood. These receptors were obtained from a boy between 10 and 17 years old with mild ulcerative colitis. CDR3s include the opening cysteine and the closing phenylalanine or tryptophan. Fields, in order: clone size, CDR3 length, J gene, V gene, CDR3 protein. Expanded clones are given a class, and other clones once, few, many or no size at all.

size: .
length: 16
J: TRBJ1-5
V: TRBV6-6
CDR3: CASSYSGRSSNQPQHF

size: .
length: 15
J: TRBJ1-2
V: TRBV10-3
CDR3: CAISESSLPGGGYTF

size: .
length: 15
J: TRBJ2-1
V: TRBV9
CDR3: CASSVGGGPYNEQFF

size: .
length: 15
J: TRBJ2-7
V: TRBV4-1
CDR3: CASSQLKDGLSEQYF

size: .
length: 13
J: TRBJ2-1
V: TRBV7-9
CDR3: CASSPDYKNEQFF

size: .
length: 15
J: TRBJ2-7
V: TRBV7-2
CDR3: CASSRGTGFSYEQYF

size: .
length: 14
J: TRBJ1-1
V: TRBV28
CDR3: CASSADMMNTEAFF

size: .
length: 15
J: TRBJ2-2
V: TRBV6-1
CDR3: CASSGGTAHTGELFF

size: .
length: 19
J: TRBJ2-1
V: TRBV28
CDR3: CASSLSLTSGLSSYNEQFF

size: .
length: 14
J: TRBJ2-3
V: TRBV6-4
CDR3: CASSHKVFTDTQYF

size: .
length: 16
J: TRBJ1-3
V: TRBV4-2
CDR3: CASSQDLALSGNTIYF

size: .
length: 14
J: TRBJ2-2
V: TRBV6-1
CDR3: CASSEPGNTGELFF

size: once
length: 14
J: TRBJ2-5
V: TRBV28
CDR3: CASTPGGTFETQYF

size: .
length: 16
J: TRBJ2-1
V: TRBV11-2
CDR3: CASSSFSGRAYNEQFF

size: once
length: 17
J: TRBJ2-1
V: TRBV7-9
CDR3: CASSLVANIGEYNEQFF

size: .
length: 14
J: TRBJ1-5
V: TRBV11-2
CDR3: CASSRGGYGQPQHF

size: .
length: 13
J: TRBJ1-2
V: TRBV9
CDR3: CASSVGTNYGYTF

size: .
length: 14
J: TRBJ2-1
V: TRBV19
CDR3: CASSIRGRADEQFF

size: .
length: 14
J: TRBJ2-3
V: TRBV5-1
CDR3: CASSLGDSTDTQYF

size: .
length: 13
J: TRBJ1-1
V: TRBV2
CDR3: CASISQGRKEAFF

size: .
length: 15
J: TRBJ1-5
V: TRBV6-5
CDR3: CASRFRAESNQPQHF

size: once
length: 15
J: TRBJ2-5
V: TRBV2
CDR3: CASSVGGGYQETQYF

size: few
length: 13
J: TRBJ1-5
V: TRBV5-1
CDR3: CASSLQGNQPQHF

size: .
length: 16
J: TRBJ2-3
V: TRBV28
CDR3: CASSLSTGLAGDTQYF

size: .
length: 15
J: TRBJ2-7
V: TRBV6-1
CDR3: CASSEASGLASRQYF

size: .
length: 9
J: TRBJ1-5
V: TRBV28
CDR3: CASQQPQHF

size: large
length: 13
J: TRBJ2-2
V: TRBV6-4
CDR3: CASSDGLAGELFF

size: .
length: 15
J: TRBJ1-4
V: TRBV28
CDR3: CASSPFSLVNEKLFF

size: .
length: 16
J: TRBJ1-5
V: TRBV19
CDR3: CASSLPTEDMGQPQHF

size: .
length: 16
J: TRBJ2-1
V: TRBV4-1
CDR3: CASSPRLGREVHEQFF

size: once
length: 14
J: TRBJ2-7
V: TRBV5-8
CDR3: CASSFKNQGYEQYF

size: .
length: 13
J: TRBJ2-7
V: TRBV6-6
CDR3: CASRTPQTYEQYF

size: .
length: 15
J: TRBJ1-1
V: TRBV7-8
CDR3: CASSFAATGVTEAFF

size: .
length: 15
J: TRBJ2-2
V: TRBV5-1
CDR3: CASSLVIRDTGELFF

size: .
length: 14
J: TRBJ2-1
V: TRBV7-9
CDR3: CASSTKQGFDEQFF

size: .
length: 12
J: TRBJ2-2
V: TRBV28
CDR3: CASSPADGELFF

size: .
length: 15
J: TRBJ1-1
V: TRBV28
CDR3: CASSRRHLQNTEAFF

size: .
length: 15
J: TRBJ1-2
V: TRBV18
CDR3: CASSPSSGKTYGYTF

size: .
length: 15
J: TRBJ2-7
V: TRBV28
CDR3: CASSLQTPGTYEQYF

size: few
length: 18
J: TRBJ1-5
V: TRBV28
CDR3: CASSSPLYRGGVGQPQHF

size: .
length: 14
J: TRBJ2-5
V: TRBV27
CDR3: CASSRWNRQETQYF

size: .
length: 13
J: TRBJ2-7
V: TRBV9
CDR3: CASSVRGGYEQYF

size: .
length: 17
J: TRBJ1-2
V: TRBV28
CDR3: CASSWDRDKTFNYGYTF

size: .
length: 15
J: TRBJ2-7
V: TRBV7-6
CDR3: CASSPFGQTDYEQYF

size: .
length: 16
J: TRBJ1-3
V: TRBV6-6
CDR3: CASSRGSPGSGNTIYF

size: .
length: 16
J: TRBJ1-2
V: TRBV11-2
CDR3: CASSPDGHGPLLGYTF

size: .
length: 18
J: TRBJ2-2
V: TRBV6-1
CDR3: CASSEVNSLVTGTGELFF

size: .
length: 15
J: TRBJ2-1
V: TRBV7-6
CDR3: CASSFTGLAYNEQFF

size: .
length: 16
J: TRBJ2-3
V: TRBV2
CDR3: CASSAGRAPPTDTQYF

size: .
length: 11
J: TRBJ1-2
V: TRBV6-1
CDR3: CAGSGPHGYTF

size: .
length: 12
J: TRBJ1-4
V: TRBV7-8
CDR3: CASSLETGELFF

size: .
length: 13
J: TRBJ2-7
V: TRBV27
CDR3: CASSLSDYYEQYF

size: once
length: 15
J: TRBJ1-1
V: TRBV5-1
CDR3: CASSFGQNMNTEAFF